This entry describes one TCR beta chain. Authors' processing steps: Estimation of nucleated cell counts relied on the amplification of reference gene primers. Assay: immunoSEQ multiplex PCR; the TCRdb copy retains only in-frame clones and omits some. V and J calls and clone size are as listed in that table; D and trimming were resolved from the DNA. There are about 110,000 clones in the sample; around 82% occur only once, and approximately 15% lies in the top ten. The sample is drawn from a study of blood T cell repertoires in COVID-19. The wider study: The samples span acute and convalescent COVID-19 from the United States, Italy and Spain. Sources were T cells, B-cell-depleted T cells, or PBMCs; the material itself was cDNA or gDNA.

V gave up 7 bases and J gave up 7 bases; unmatched junction bases: 10. In germline, CDR1 is MDHEN, CDR2 SYDVKM. This CDR3 has 14 residues. Sequencing input: peripheral blood. V gene TRBV28 combines with J gene TRBJ1-5; TRBD1 agrees at 7 bases. This TCR came from a woman aged 60 to 75 with acute or convalescent COVID-19. CDR3 in amino acids: CASTLGQVVQPQHF. The CDR3 nucleotides read TGTGCCAGCACCCTAGGACAGGTCGTCCAGCCCCAGCATTTT.